This entry lists 28 T cell receptor beta chains sequenced from one sample in a study of T cell responses to AZD1222 COVID-19 vaccine (dated by TCRdb to the early 2020s). Library generation was performed with the immunoSEQ multiplex PCR assay. Held by TCRdb, this immuneACCESS table contains in-frame sequences only and omits some clones. Under half of the omission traces to an unresolved V gene where checked; the cause of the rest is unknown. For this sample there are approximately 270,000 clones; 90% to 95% appear just once. The ten largest clonotypes hold 0.5% to 0.65% of the sample. Sample time point, as interpreted from the label and publication: about 28 days (+/-7) after the second vaccine dose. The sample in question was peripheral blood, obtained 28 days after the second AZD1222 dose. Receptors originate from an adult who received the AZD1222 COVID-19 vaccine.

The rearrangement joins TRBV28 to TRBJ2-6; D is ambiguous. The CDR3 is made up of 14 amino acids. Trimming stripped 6 bases from V and 2 bases from J, with 8 bases between. Germline V gene data show CDR1 as MDHEN and CDR2 as SYDVKM. The CDR3 region is CASRGGTGANVLTF. Here the CDR3 DNA reads TGTGCCAGCAGGGGCGGAACTGGGGCCAACGTCCTGACTTTC.

The CDR3 DNA reads TGCGCCAGCAGCCAACAGGGTATTCTTAACTATGGCTACACCTTC. This sequence encodes CASSQQGILNYGYTF. The V and J genes are TRBV5-1 and TRBJ1-2; D possibly corresponds to TRBD1 (6 bases). Trimming removed 4 bases at V and 1 base at J, with 14 bases between. Germline lookup yields CDR1 SGHRS and CDR2 YFSETQ. The CDR3 covers 15 residues.

The V call is TRBV7-9, the J call TRBJ2-3, with 8 positions matching TRBD2. This CDR3 contains 15 residues. Germline V lookup: CDR1 SEHNR, CDR2 FQNEAQ (reference sequence). The ends lost 3 bases at V and 0 bases at J; junction bases unmatched: 2. This chain's CDR3 is CASSFPSGSTDTQYF. The CDR3 DNA sequence: TGTGCCAGCAGCTTCCCTAGCGGGAGCACAGATACGCAGTATTTT.

The chain recombines TRBV30 with TRBJ2-1; 8 bases align to TRBD2. The CDR3 has 14 residues. V dropped 2 bases and J dropped 4; count of bases not matched to a gene: 4. The germline V gene has CDR1 GTSNPN and CDR2 SVGIG (reference sequence). For the CDR3, the DNA is TGTGCCTGGAGTCCTCCTAGCGGGTACAATGAGCAGTTCTTC. Translating it yields CAWSPPSGYNEQFF.

The CDR3 is CASSSSGTAKETQYF. The CDR3 DNA sequence: TGCGCCAGCAGCTCCTCCGGGACAGCAAAAGAGACCCAGTACTTC. J is TRBJ2-5 and V is TRBV5-1, with 7 bases fitting TRBD1. CDR1 is SGHRS, CDR2 YFSETQ, per germline. V was clipped by 3 bases and J by 3 bases; unmatched bases: 8. The CDR3 is 15 amino acids.

This chain joins TRBV19 and TRBJ2-2; the match to TRBD2 covers 11 bases. The CDR3 spans 16 residues. Unmatched junction bases numbered 8, after V lost 4 bases and J lost 7 bases. Germline lookup yields CDR1 LNHDA and CDR2 SQIVND (reference sequence). CDR3 loop: CASSRLAGTGIGELFF. The DNA of the CDR3 is TGTGCCAGTAGTAGACTAGCGGGAACGGGAATCGGGGAGCTGTTTTTT.

V is TRBV3-1 (or the pseudogene TRBV3-2) and J is TRBJ2-2; possibly TRBD2 for D (6 bases). Germline-derived CDR1 and CDR2 are LGHDT and YNNKEL (reference sequence). The CDR3 loop spans 14 amino acids. V was trimmed by 4 bases and J by 8 bases, leaving 14 bases between them. CDR3 sequence (DNA): TGTGCCAGCAGCCCCCCCTCAGGAGGGGGGGAGCTGTTTTTT. This sequence encodes CASSPPSGGGELFF.

The V call is TRBV12-3 or TRBV12-4, the J call TRBJ2-3; D gene unclear. Trimming removed 3 bases at V and 6 bases at J, with 10 bases between. This CDR3 has 13 amino acids. CDR3 DNA: TGTGCCAGCAGTTTTCCGGCTCTGGATACGCAGTATTTT. Amino acid sequence: CASSFPALDTQYF.

This chain joins TRBV20-1 and TRBJ2-7, with 8 bases fitting TRBD1. V dropped 4 bases and J dropped 4; count of bases not matched to a gene: 0. The CDR3 extends over 11 amino acids. Germline loops: CDR1 DFQATT, CDR2 SNEGSKA (reference sequence). The CDR3 DNA is TGCAGTGCTAACAGGGGGTACGAGCAGTACTTC. Translating gives CSANRGYEQYF.

This clone has more than one count but fewer than ten. This chain uses TRBV7-9 with TRBJ1-5; possibly TRBD1 for D (6 bases). V was cut by 5 bases and J by 4 bases, with 15 bases left in between. Germline assignment: CDR1 SEHNR and CDR2 FQNEAQ (reference sequence). This CDR3 is built from 15 residues. CDR3 in DNA: TGTGCCAGCAGCCCAGCCGGGGGCGCGAATCAGCCCCAGCATTTT. Protein: CASSPAGGANQPQHF.

This clone was counted once. The J gene is TRBJ2-7, the V gene TRBV6-2 or TRBV6-3; D remains unclear. The CDR3 length is 12 residues. V shed 2 bases and J shed 5 bases, with 7 bases lying between them. CDR1 MNHEY and CDR2 SVGEGT come from the germline V gene. In DNA, the CDR3 is TGTGCCAGCAGTTACCCCTCAAACGAGCAGTACTTC. Its protein is CASSYPSNEQYF.

Remarks on this clone: Sequence at one end of the junction differs from germline and may be a read error. The chain links TRBV27 to TRBJ1-5; TRBD1 matches at 12 bases. The CDR3 extends over 19 amino acids. The germline V gene encodes CDR1 MNHEY and CDR2 SMNVEV (reference sequence). The CDR3 sequence: CATSSFGTGGARSNQPQHF. The CDR3 coding sequence is TGTGCCACCAGTTCATTCGGGACAGGGGGCGCGAGGAGCAATCAGCCCCAGCATTTT.

The chain links TRBV5-1 to TRBJ2-3; D is unresolved. Germline values: CDR1 SGHRS, CDR2 YFSETQ. Trimming stripped 0 bases from V and 6 bases from J, with 8 bases between. The length of the CDR3 is 13 residues. The CDR3 DNA is TGCGCCAGCAGCTTGGATAAACCTGATACGCAGTATTTT. This gives the protein CASSLDKPDTQYF.

Comments on this clone: The same CDR3 can be traced to other DNA sequences in this sample. The chain links TRBV5-1 to TRBJ1-1, with 8 bases matching TRBD1. CDR1 is SGHRS and CDR2 is YFSETQ in the germline V gene. The CDR3 spans 13 residues. The V gene end was trimmed by 5 bases and the J gene end by 4 bases; junction bases not matched to a gene: 4. The CDR3 nucleotides are TGCGCCAGCAGTTTAACAGGGGGCACTGAAGCTTTCTTT. Its translation: CASSLTGGTEAFF. Full variable domain (rest looked up from reference TRBV5-1 and TRBJ1-1): KAGVTQTPRYLIKTRGQQVTLSCSPISGHRSVSWYQQTPGQGLQFLFEYFSETQRNKGNFPGRFSGRQFSNSRSEMNVSTLELGDSALYLCASSLTGGTEAFFGQGTRLTVV.

The rearrangement links TRBV18 to TRBJ1-1; tentatively, D is TRBD1 (5 bases). V lost 3 bases and J lost 5, with 10 bases in between. This CDR3 comprises 13 residues. CDR1 is KGHSH and CDR2 is LQKENI in the germline V gene. The CDR3: CASSPSGGTEAFF. The CDR3 region has the DNA TGTGCCAGCTCACCCTCCGGGGGGACTGAAGCTTTCTTT.

The genes are TRBV27 and TRBJ1-4; D gene uncertain. Germline CDR1 MNHEY, CDR2 SMNVEV (reference sequence). The CDR3 loop spans 14 amino acids. The V gene lost 5 bases and the J gene lost 7 bases, with 14 bases spanning the gap. CDR3 sequence: CASSVRALGEKLFF. CDR3 nucleotides: TGTGCCAGCAGTGTCCGGGCCCTTGGTGAAAAACTGTTTTTT.

This rearrangement joins TRBV27 to TRBJ2-7; 7 bases agree with TRBD1. V gave up 2 bases and J gave up 0 bases; unmatched junction bases: 4. Per germline, CDR1 MNHEY and CDR2 SMNVEV (reference sequence). The CDR3 covers 15 residues. The CDR3 is CASSLEGGYSYEQYF. Written as DNA, the CDR3 is TGTGCCAGCAGTTTAGAAGGGGGCTACTCCTACGAGCAGTACTTC.

V usage is TRBV5-1 and J usage is TRBJ1-1; TRBD1 matches at 7 bases. The CDR3 consists of 13 residues. Germline V gene data show CDR1 as SGHRS and CDR2 as YFSETQ. V gave up 4 bases and J gave up 5 bases; unmatched junction bases: 5. The CDR3, as DNA: TGCGCCAGCAGCGCAGGGGGAGGTACTGAAGCTTTCTTT. This gives the protein CASSAGGGTEAFF.

Regarding this clone: Other nucleotide sequences from this sample produce the same CDR3. The chain couples TRBV19 to TRBJ2-1; D gene ambiguous. Trimming took off 3 bases at V and 3 bases at J, with 3 bases between the two ends. The CDR3 runs to 12 residues. Per the germline V gene, CDR1 is LNHDA and CDR2 is SQIVND (reference sequence). CDR3 sequence reads: CASSIDYNEQFF. The CDR3 nucleotides are TGTGCCAGTAGTATCGACTACAATGAGCAGTTCTTC.

The rearrangement uses TRBV9 and TRBJ1-2; D unclear. Germline V gene sequence: CDR1 SGDLS, CDR2 YYNGEE. V lost 3 bases and J lost 8, with 8 bases in between. CDR3 length: 11 amino acids. CDR3 nucleotides: TGTGCCAGCAGCGCCTTTATGGGCTACACCTTC. The encoded protein is CASSAFMGYTF.

This chain links TRBV3-1 (or the pseudogene TRBV3-2) with TRBJ2-7; 12 bases align to TRBD2. The length of the CDR3 is 15 residues. V shed 5 bases, J shed 1 base, and the junction held 3 bases outside the gene matches. CDR1 LGHDT and CDR2 YNNKEL come from the germline V gene (reference sequence). Here the CDR3 DNA reads TGTGCCAGCAGCATAACTAGCGGGGGGTCCTACGAGCAGTACTTC. This codes for CASSITSGGSYEQYF.

Here the CDR3 reads CASSVGFLVNEQFF. The DNA for the CDR3 is TGTGCCAGCAGCGTGGGGTTCCTTGTCAATGAGCAGTTCTTC. The chain links TRBV28 to TRBJ2-1; D is uncertain. V was cut by 6 bases and J by 6 bases, with 15 bases left in between. Germline CDR1 MDHEN, CDR2 SYDVKM. The CDR3 covers 14 residues.

The chain has TRBV5-6 and TRBJ2-7, with D unclear. The CDR3 runs 13 residues. Germline CDR1 and CDR2: SGHDT and YYEEEE. The V end lost 0 bases, the J end lost 4 bases, and 8 bases lay between the germline ends. This CDR3 reads CASSLALIYEQYF. The CDR3 DNA sequence: TGTGCCAGCAGCTTGGCACTGATTTACGAGCAGTACTTC.

The chain employs TRBV3-1 (or the pseudogene TRBV3-2) and TRBJ2-1, with D hard to call. Between the trimmed V and J ends, which lost 4 bases and 5 bases, there was a span of 9 bases. CDR3 length: 13 amino acids. Germline V gene lookup returns CDR1 LGHDT and CDR2 YNNKEL (reference sequence). The CDR3 nucleotides are TGTGCCAGCAGCCGGGCTCCCCACAATGAGCAGTTCTTC. Amino acids: CASSRAPHNEQFF.

The chain combines TRBV6-1 with TRBJ2-7; weak D call: TRBD1 (6 bases). Germline-derived CDR1 and CDR2 are MNHNS and SASEGT. This CDR3 contains 15 residues. Deletions cut 1 base from V and 0 bases from J, with 10 bases between. The CDR3 sequence is CASSEVEGVSYEQYF. CDR3 DNA sequence: TGTGCCAGCAGTGAAGTCGAGGGGGTCTCCTACGAGCAGTACTTC.

A remark on this clone: The junction departs from the called germline gene at one end, perhaps through a read error. The CDR3 region has the DNA TGTGCCAGCAGTGAAGCGCTTCGGGACAGGATTTTT. Translating gives CASSEALRDRIF. This chain joins TRBV2 and TRBJ1-4; 8 nucleotides line up with TRBD1. Germline V CDR1 and CDR2: SNHLY, FYNNEI. The CDR3 contains 12 residues.

This sequence joins TRBV7-2 and TRBJ1-1; TRBD1 might be the D (6 bases). Germline V CDR1 and CDR2: SGHTA, FQGNSA. CDR3 size: 14 residues. Trimming left V 6 bases short and J 4 bases short, with 15 bases between. The CDR3 sequence: CASSSTGRSTEAFF. CDR3 nucleotides: TGTGCCAGCAGTTCCACAGGGAGGAGCACTGAAGCTTTCTTT.

The chain is built from TRBV10-2 and TRBJ2-7; no definite D call. Germline loops: CDR1 WSHSY, CDR2 SAAADI. This CDR3 is 11 amino acids long. Trimming stripped 5 bases from V and 6 bases from J, with 8 bases between. Written as DNA, the CDR3 is TGCGCCAGCAGTACCCCTTCCGAGCAGTACTTC. Translation: CASSTPSEQYF.